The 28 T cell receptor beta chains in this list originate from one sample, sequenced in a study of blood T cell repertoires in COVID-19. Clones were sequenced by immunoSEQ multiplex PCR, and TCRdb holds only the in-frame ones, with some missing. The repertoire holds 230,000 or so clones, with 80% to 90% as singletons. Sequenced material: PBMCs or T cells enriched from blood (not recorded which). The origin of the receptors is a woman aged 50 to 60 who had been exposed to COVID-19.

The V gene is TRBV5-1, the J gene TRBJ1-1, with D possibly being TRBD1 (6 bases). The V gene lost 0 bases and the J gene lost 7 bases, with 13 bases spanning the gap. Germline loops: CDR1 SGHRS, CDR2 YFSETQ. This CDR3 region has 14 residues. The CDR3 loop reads CASSLVGGDGEAFF. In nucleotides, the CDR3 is TGCGCCAGCAGCTTGGTAGGGGGGGACGGTGAAGCTTTCTTT.

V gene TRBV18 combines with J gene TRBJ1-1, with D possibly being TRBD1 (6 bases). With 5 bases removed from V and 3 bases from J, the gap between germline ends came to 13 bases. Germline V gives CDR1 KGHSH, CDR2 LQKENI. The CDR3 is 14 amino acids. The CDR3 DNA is TGTGCCAGCTCATTTTGGGACACTCACACTGAAGCTTTCTTT. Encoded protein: CASSFWDTHTEAFF.

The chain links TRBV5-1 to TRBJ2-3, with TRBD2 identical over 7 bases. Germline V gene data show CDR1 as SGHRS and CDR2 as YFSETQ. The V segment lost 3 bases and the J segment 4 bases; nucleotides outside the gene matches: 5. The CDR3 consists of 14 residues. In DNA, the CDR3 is TGCGCCAGCAGCTCCGGACGGGGGGCAGATACGCAGTATTTT. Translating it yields CASSSGRGADTQYF.

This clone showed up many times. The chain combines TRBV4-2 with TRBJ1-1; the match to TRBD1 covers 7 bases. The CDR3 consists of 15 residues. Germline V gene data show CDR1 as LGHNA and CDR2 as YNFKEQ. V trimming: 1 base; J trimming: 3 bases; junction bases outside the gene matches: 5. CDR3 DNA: TGTGCCAGCAGCCAAGGAGAAAGGGGGCACACTGAAGCTTTCTTT. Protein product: CASSQGERGHTEAFF.

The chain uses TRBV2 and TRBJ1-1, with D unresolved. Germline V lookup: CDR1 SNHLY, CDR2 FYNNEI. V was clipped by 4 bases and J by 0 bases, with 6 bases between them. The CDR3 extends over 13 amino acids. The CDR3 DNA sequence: TGTGCCAGCAGTGCAGATATGAACACTGAAGCTTTCTTT. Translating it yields CASSADMNTEAFF.

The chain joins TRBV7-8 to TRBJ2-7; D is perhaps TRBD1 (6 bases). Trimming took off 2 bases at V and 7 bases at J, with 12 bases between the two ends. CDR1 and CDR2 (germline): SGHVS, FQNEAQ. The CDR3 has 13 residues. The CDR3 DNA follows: TGTGCCAGCAGCTTAACAGGGTTCGGAGAGCAGTACTTC. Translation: CASSLTGFGEQYF. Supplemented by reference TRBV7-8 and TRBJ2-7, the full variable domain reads GAGVSQSPRYKVAKRGQDVALRCDPISGHVSLFWYQQALGQGPEFLTYFQNEAQLDKSGLPSDRFFAERPEGSVSTLKIQRTQQEDSAVYLCASSLTGFGEQYFGPGTRLTVT.

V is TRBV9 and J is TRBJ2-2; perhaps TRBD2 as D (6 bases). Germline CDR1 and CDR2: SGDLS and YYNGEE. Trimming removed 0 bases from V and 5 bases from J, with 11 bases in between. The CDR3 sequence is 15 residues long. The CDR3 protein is CASSVAGTVTGELFF. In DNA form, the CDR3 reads TGTGCCAGCAGCGTAGCTGGGACTGTTACCGGGGAGCTGTTTTTT.

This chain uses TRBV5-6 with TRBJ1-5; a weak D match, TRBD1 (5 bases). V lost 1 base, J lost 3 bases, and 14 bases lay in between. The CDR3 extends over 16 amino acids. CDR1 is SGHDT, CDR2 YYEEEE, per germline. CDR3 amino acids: CASSLSGPLFNQPQHF. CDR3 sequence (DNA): TGTGCCAGCAGCTTGTCAGGGCCCCTCTTCAATCAGCCCCAGCATTTT.

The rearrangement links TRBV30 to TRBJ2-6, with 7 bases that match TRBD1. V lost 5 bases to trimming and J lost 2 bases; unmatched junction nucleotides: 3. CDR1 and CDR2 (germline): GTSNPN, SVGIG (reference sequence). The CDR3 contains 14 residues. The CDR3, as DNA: TGTGCCTGGTATCAGGGGGCTGGGGCCAACGTCCTGACTTTC. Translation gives CAWYQGAGANVLTF.

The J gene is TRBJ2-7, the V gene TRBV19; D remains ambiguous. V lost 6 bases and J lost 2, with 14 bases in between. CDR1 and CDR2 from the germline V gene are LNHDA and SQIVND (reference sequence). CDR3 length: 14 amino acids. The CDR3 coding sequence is TGTGCCAGTAGCCGAGATTTAGTAGCCTACGAGCAGTACTTC. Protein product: CASSRDLVAYEQYF.

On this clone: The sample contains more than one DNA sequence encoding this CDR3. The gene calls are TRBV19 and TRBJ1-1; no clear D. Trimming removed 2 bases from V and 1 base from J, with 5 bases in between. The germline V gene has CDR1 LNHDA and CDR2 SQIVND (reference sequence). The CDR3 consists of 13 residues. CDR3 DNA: TGTGCCAGTAGTATAACCGGGAACACTGAAGCTTTCTTT. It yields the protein CASSITGNTEAFF.

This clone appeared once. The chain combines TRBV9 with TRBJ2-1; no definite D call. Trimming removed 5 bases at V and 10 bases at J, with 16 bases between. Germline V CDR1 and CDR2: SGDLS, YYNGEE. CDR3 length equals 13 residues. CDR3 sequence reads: CASSYQTLGEQFF. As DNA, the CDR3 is TGTGCCAGCAGTTACCAGACCCTCGGGGAGCAGTTCTTC.

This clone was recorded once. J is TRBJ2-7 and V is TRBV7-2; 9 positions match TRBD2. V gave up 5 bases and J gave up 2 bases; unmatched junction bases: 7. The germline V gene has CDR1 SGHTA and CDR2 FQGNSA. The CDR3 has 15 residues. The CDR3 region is CASSPEGGGAYEQYF. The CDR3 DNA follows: TGTGCCAGCAGCCCAGAGGGCGGGGGGGCCTACGAGCAGTACTTC. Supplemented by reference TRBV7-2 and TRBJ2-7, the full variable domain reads GAGVSQSPSNKVTEKGKDVELRCDPISGHTALYWYRQSLGQGLEFLIYFQGNSAPDKSGLPSDRFSAERTGGSVSTLTIQRTQQEDSAVYLCASSPEGGGAYEQYFGPGTRLTVT.

Written as DNA, the CDR3 is TGCGCCAGCAGTGAGTCCGGGACAGGGGACCTCCGGGCGGAGACCCAGTACTTC. It specifies CASSESGTGDLRAETQYF. The V and J genes are TRBV10-2 and TRBJ2-5; 10 nucleotides line up with TRBD1. This CDR3 has 18 residues. With 0 bases clipped from V and 5 bases from J, the junction kept 12 bases outside the gene matches. The germline V gene encodes CDR1 WSHSY and CDR2 SAAADI.

For the CDR3, the DNA is TGTGCCAGCAGCCTCCGGGGGACAGGAGGCTTCTACGAGCAGTACTTC. It encodes CASSLRGTGGFYEQYF. This sequence joins TRBV7-8 and TRBJ2-7; 8 bases are a match to TRBD1. Unmatched junction bases numbered 12, after V lost 5 bases and J lost 3 bases. Germline CDR1 and CDR2: SGHVS and FQNEAQ. The CDR3 covers 16 residues.

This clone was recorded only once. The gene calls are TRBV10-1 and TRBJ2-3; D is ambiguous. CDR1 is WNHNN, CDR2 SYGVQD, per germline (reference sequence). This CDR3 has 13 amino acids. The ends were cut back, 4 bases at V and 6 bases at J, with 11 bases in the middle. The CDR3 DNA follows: TGCGCCAGCAGTGTTGGGTGGGCTGATACGCAGTATTTT. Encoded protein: CASSVGWADTQYF.

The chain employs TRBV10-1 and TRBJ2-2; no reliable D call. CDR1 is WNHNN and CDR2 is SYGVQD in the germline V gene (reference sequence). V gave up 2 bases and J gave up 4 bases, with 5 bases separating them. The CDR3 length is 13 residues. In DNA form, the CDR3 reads TGCGCCAGCAGTGAGGGAGTCACCGGGGAGCTGTTTTTT. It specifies CASSEGVTGELFF.

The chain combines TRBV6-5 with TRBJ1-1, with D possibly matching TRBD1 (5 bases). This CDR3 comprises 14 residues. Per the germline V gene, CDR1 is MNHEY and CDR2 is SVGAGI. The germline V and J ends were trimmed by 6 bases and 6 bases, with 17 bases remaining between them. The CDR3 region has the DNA TGTGCCAGCAGAAGGACACGCCTGGGTCCTGAAGCTTTCTTT. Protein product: CASRRTRLGPEAFF.

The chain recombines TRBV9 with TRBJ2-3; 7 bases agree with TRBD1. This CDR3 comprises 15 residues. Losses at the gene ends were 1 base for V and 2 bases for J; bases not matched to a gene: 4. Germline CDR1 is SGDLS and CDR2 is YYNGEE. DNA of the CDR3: TGTGCCAGCAGCGTAAGTGACAGGGTCACAGATACGCAGTATTTT. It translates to CASSVSDRVTDTQYF.

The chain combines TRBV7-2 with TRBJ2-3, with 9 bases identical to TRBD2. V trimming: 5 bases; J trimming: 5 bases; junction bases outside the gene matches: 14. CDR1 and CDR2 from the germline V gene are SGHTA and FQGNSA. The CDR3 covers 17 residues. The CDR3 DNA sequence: TGTGCCAGCAGCCCACCTGCCCAGCGGGGGGCCCGAGATACGCAGTATTTT. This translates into CASSPPAQRGARDTQYF. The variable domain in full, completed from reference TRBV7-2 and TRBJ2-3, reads GAGVSQSPSNKVTEKGKDVELRCDPISGHTALYWYRQSLGQGLEFLIYFQGNSAPDKSGLPSDRFSAERTGGSVSTLTIQRTQQEDSAVYLCASSPPAQRGARDTQYFGPGTRLTVL.

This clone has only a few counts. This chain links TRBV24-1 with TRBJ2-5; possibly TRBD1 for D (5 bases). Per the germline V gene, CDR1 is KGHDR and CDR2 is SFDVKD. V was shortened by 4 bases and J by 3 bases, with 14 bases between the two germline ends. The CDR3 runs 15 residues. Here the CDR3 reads CATSDPTAIKETQYF. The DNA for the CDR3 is TGTGCCACCAGTGACCCGACAGCTATCAAAGAGACCCAGTACTTC.

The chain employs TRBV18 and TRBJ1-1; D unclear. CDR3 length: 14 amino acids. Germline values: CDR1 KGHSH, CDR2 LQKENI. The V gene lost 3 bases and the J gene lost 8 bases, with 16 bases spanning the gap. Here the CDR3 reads CASSPRRYPPEAFF. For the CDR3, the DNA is TGTGCCAGCTCACCGCGGAGGTATCCTCCCGAAGCTTTCTTT.

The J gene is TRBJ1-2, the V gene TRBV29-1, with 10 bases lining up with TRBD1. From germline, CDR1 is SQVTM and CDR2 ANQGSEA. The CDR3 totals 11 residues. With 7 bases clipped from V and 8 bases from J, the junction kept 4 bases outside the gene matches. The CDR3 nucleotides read TGCAGCGCCGGGACAGGGGAGGGCTACACCTTC. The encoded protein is CSAGTGEGYTF.

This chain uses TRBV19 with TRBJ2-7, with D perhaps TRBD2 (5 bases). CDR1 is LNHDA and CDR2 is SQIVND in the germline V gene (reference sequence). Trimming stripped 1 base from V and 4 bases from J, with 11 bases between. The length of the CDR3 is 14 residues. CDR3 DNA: TGTGCCAGTAGTATAGGAGGGAACCTATACGAGCAGTACTTC. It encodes CASSIGGNLYEQYF.

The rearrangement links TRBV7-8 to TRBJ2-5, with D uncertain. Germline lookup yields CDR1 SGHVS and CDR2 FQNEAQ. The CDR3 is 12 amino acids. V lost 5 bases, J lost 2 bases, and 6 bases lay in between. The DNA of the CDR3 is TGTGCCAGCAGCCCACAGCAAGAGACCCAGTACTTC. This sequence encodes CASSPQQETQYF. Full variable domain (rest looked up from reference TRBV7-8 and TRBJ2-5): GAGVSQSPRYKVAKRGQDVALRCDPISGHVSLFWYQQALGQGPEFLTYFQNEAQLDKSGLPSDRFFAERPEGSVSTLKIQRTQQEDSAVYLCASSPQQETQYFGPGTRLLVL.

In nucleotides, the CDR3 is TGTGCCAGCGGTAAAACCGGGACAGCTAACTATGGCTACACCTTC. It specifies CASGKTGTANYGYTF. The chain combines TRBV28 with TRBJ1-2; 7 bases fit TRBD1. This CDR3 spans 15 amino acids. Germline lookup yields CDR1 MDHEN and CDR2 SYDVKM. With V trimmed by 8 bases and J by 0 bases, 9 bases remained unmatched.

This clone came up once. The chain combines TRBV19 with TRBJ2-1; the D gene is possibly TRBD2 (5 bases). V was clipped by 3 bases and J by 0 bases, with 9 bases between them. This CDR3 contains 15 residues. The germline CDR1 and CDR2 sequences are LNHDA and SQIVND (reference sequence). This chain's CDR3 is CASSMTGSSYNEQFF. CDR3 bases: TGTGCCAGTAGTATGACGGGGAGCTCCTACAATGAGCAGTTCTTC.

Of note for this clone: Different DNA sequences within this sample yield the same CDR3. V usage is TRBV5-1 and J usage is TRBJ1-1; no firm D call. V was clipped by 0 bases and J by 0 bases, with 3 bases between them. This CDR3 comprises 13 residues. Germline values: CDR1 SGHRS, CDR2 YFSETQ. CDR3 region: CASSLGVNTEAFF. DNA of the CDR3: TGCGCCAGCAGCTTGGGAGTGAACACTGAAGCTTTCTTT.